This TCR beta chain was identified during a study of response to subunit inactivated influenza vaccine. A word on this clonotype: Its specificity is not known.

TCRdb processed the RT-PCR reads anew with MiXCR; each CDR3 protein has one entry. The profile shows about 700,000 distinct CDR3 sequences, around 14% of them singletons. Notes on the study in general: Authors suggested each seasonal flu vaccination may recruit only limited numbers of new T cells.

The sample here was PBMCs from blood, taken approximately 15 days before vaccination. The clonotype comes from a man aged 45-65 years who received an inactivated influenza vaccine.

In nucleotides, the CDR3 is TGCAGCGCCCTGGGGGGGTTTGGGCAGCCCCAGCATTTT. Translation: CSALGGFGQPQHF. J is TRBJ1-5 and V is TRBV29-1; D is perhaps TRBD1 (5 bases). The CDR3 is 13 residues long. Trimming cost V 7 bases and J 7 bases, with 17 bases left between them. The germline V gene has CDR1 SQVTM and CDR2 ANQGSEA.